The 26 T cell receptor beta chains below all came from one sample that was sequenced in a study of cytomegalovirus exposure and HLA in healthy donors. Amplification used 60 Vbeta primers and 13 Jbeta primers. Measured with immunoSEQ multiplex PCR; TCRdb has only the in-frame clones, and not every one. The data hold 95,000 to 150,000 clones, with over 6.5% observed a single time. Sequencing was carried out using PBMCs. These receptors were collected from a woman aged 40 to 55 in good health and CMV-seropositive.

This clone was seen a few times. Here the CDR3 reads CASSEAAFYPTGELFF. For the CDR3, the DNA is TGTGCCAGCAGTGAAGCAGCCTTCTATCCCACCGGGGAGCTGTTTTTT. The rearrangement links TRBV6-1 to TRBJ2-2; D gene uncertain. V was pared by 0 bases and J by 4 bases, with 12 bases between. The CDR3 has 16 residues. The germline V gene encodes CDR1 MNHNS and CDR2 SASEGT.

V is TRBV10-3 and J is TRBJ1-4, with D tentatively TRBD1 (6 bases). Germline CDR1 ENHRY, CDR2 SYGVKD. This CDR3 comprises 15 residues. V lost 0 bases and J 5 bases, leaving 10 bases between the germline ends. The CDR3 DNA reads as TGTGCCATCAGTGAGTCCGGGACACCGAATGAAAAACTGTTTTTT. This sequence encodes CAISESGTPNEKLFF.

V and J are TRBV4-1 and TRBJ1-5; 10 bases match TRBD1. The V gene end was trimmed by 0 bases and the J gene end by 0 bases; junction bases not matched to a gene: 11. CDR1 is MGHRA and CDR2 is YSYEKL in the germline V gene. CDR3 length: 20 residues. The CDR3 bases are TGCGCCAGCAGCCAAGATTGGGGACAGGGGCTTTATTATAGCAATCAGCCCCAGCATTTT. Amino acids: CASSQDWGQGLYYSNQPQHF.

The J gene is TRBJ2-1, the V gene TRBV11-3; 8 nucleotides line up with TRBD1. J lost 4 bases, V lost 5 bases, and 13 bases had no gene match. CDR1 and CDR2 (germline): SGHNT, YENEEA. This CDR3 is 17 amino acids long. For the CDR3, the DNA is TGTGCCAGCAGCACCCGCCGGACAGGGAGAAGTTACAATGAGCAGTTCTTC. Amino acids: CASSTRRTGRSYNEQFF.

V gene TRBV27 combines with J gene TRBJ2-6; possible D gene TRBD2, 7 bases. This CDR3 region has 17 residues. The V and J ends lost 5 bases and 2 bases respectively, with 16 bases between them. The germline CDR1 and CDR2 sequences are MNHEY and SMNVEV (reference sequence). CDR3 DNA sequence: TGTGCCAGCAGTCCTACCCGGGGGGCTGCTGGGGCCAACGTCCTGACTTTC. Its translation: CASSPTRGAAGANVLTF.

This clone was picked up a small number of times. The gene calls are TRBV6-5 and TRBJ1-2; D may be TRBD1 (6 bases). The CDR3 length is 14 residues. The germline gives CDR1 MNHEY, CDR2 SVGAGI. The V end lost 0 bases, the J end lost 5 bases, and 10 bases lay between the germline ends. The CDR3 spells CASSYSSGAYGYTF. In DNA form, the CDR3 reads TGTGCCAGCAGTTACTCGTCAGGGGCGTATGGCTACACCTTC.

The chain combines TRBV13 with TRBJ2-7; D ambiguous. CDR3 length equals 14 residues. The germline V gene encodes CDR1 PRHDT and CDR2 FYEKMQ (reference sequence). Trimming took 0 bases from V and 7 from J, leaving 13 bases between them. As DNA, the CDR3 is TGTGCCAGCAGCTTAGGCCTTCCGGGTCGGGAGCAGTACTTC. Amino acids: CASSLGLPGREQYF.

This clone occurred a few times. The chain uses TRBV5-1 and TRBJ2-1; D is perhaps TRBD1 (5 bases). Germline loops: CDR1 SGHRS, CDR2 YFSETQ. The CDR3 loop spans 15 amino acids. The ends were cut back, 0 bases at V and 0 bases at J, with 7 bases in the middle. The CDR3 loop is CASSLEGDSYNEQFF. The CDR3 region has the DNA TGCGCCAGCAGCTTGGAAGGGGACTCCTACAATGAGCAGTTCTTC.

The table lists this clone with a few counts. This chain uses TRBV7-7 with TRBJ2-5, with D possibly being TRBD1 (6 bases). CDR1 is SSHAT, CDR2 FNYEAQ, per germline (reference sequence). This CDR3 comprises 14 residues. Trimming removed 5 bases from V and 1 base from J, with 11 bases in between. The CDR3 spells CASSAGTPQETQYF. The CDR3 bases are TGTGCCAGCAGCGCCGGGACACCCCAAGAGACCCAGTACTTC. Based on the CDR3 plus reference TRBV7-7 and TRBJ2-5, the full variable domain is GAGVSQSPRYKVTKRGQDVTLRCDPISSHATLYWYQQALGQGPEFLTYFNYEAQPDKSGLPSDRFSAERPEGSISTLTIQRTEQRDSAMYRCASSAGTPQETQYFGPGTRLLVL.

The gene calls are TRBV19 and TRBJ2-7, with TRBD2 as a possible D gene (5 bases). Germline-derived CDR1 and CDR2 are LNHDA and SQIVND (reference sequence). The CDR3 runs 12 residues. V was cut by 5 bases and J by 3 bases, with 8 bases left in between. For the CDR3, the DNA is TGTGCCAGTAGTCCCGGAGGCTACGAGCAGTACTTC. It codes for CASSPGGYEQYF. The variable domain in full, completed from reference TRBV19 and TRBJ2-7, reads DGGITQSPKYLFRKEGQNVTLSCEQNLNHDAMYWYRQDPGQGLRLIYYSQIVNDFQKGDIAEGYSVSREKKESFPLTVTSAQKNPTAFYLCASSPGGYEQYFGPGTRLTVT.

This clone has only a few counts. V and J are TRBV6-1 and TRBJ2-7; D perhaps matches TRBD2 (5 bases). CDR3 length: 15 residues. Germline V lookup: CDR1 MNHNS, CDR2 SASEGT. Trimming removed 4 bases from V and 4 bases from J, with 17 bases in between. The CDR3 nucleotides are TGTGCCAGCAGTGGACCCGAGACGGGAAAATACGAGCAGTACTTC. It encodes CASSGPETGKYEQYF.

This clone was observed a handful of times. CDR3 coding DNA: TGTGCCAGCAGTTACTCGGGGGGGCGGGATGAGCAGTTCTTC. It yields the protein CASSYSGGRDEQFF. This chain uses TRBV6-5 with TRBJ2-1, with TRBD2 as a possible D gene (7 bases). CDR1 is MNHEY, CDR2 SVGAGI, per germline. With 0 bases removed from V and 8 bases from J, the gap between germline ends came to 11 bases. The CDR3 loop spans 14 amino acids.

V gene TRBV29-1 combines with J gene TRBJ1-5; 7 bases fit TRBD1. The germline gives CDR1 SQVTM, CDR2 ANQGSEA. CDR3 length equals 12 residues. V lost 7 bases to trimming and J lost 2 bases; unmatched junction nucleotides: 2. The CDR3 sequence is CSAGTGNQPQHF. CDR3 nucleotide sequence: TGCAGCGCCGGGACAGGCAATCAGCCCCAGCATTTT.

This clone has only a few counts. This chain connects TRBV6-6 to TRBJ2-2; TRBD1 is a possible D gene (5 bases). CDR1 MNHNY and CDR2 SVGAGI come from the germline V gene (reference sequence). The CDR3 is made up of 15 amino acids. Trimming cost V 3 bases and J 0 bases, with 8 bases left between them. CDR3 sequence reads: CASSYMGPNTGELFF. DNA for the CDR3: TGTGCCAGCAGTTATATGGGGCCGAACACCGGGGAGCTGTTTTTT.

The V call is TRBV30, the J call TRBJ1-1, with TRBD1 as a possible D gene (6 bases). The germline V gene has CDR1 GTSNPN and CDR2 SVGIG (reference sequence). The CDR3 is 13 amino acids. Trimming pared 5 bases from V and 5 bases from J, leaving 15 bases between. As DNA, the CDR3 is TGTGCCTGGGAACGGGGGGCAAGTACTGAAGCTTTCTTT. It yields the protein CAWERGASTEAFF.

This clone was counted only a few times. The CDR3 loop reads CASSLAGSYEQYF. The CDR3 region has the DNA TGCGCCAGCAGCTTGGCAGGCTCCTACGAGCAGTACTTC. The J gene is TRBJ2-7, the V gene TRBV5-1; the D is unclear. V lost 0 bases, J lost 0 bases, and 4 bases lay in between. CDR3 length equals 13 residues. From germline, CDR1 is SGHRS and CDR2 YFSETQ.

The chain links TRBV7-6 to TRBJ2-3; 9 bases align to TRBD2. This CDR3 is built from 16 residues. The germline CDR1 and CDR2 sequences are SGHVS and FNYEAQ. J lost 3 bases, V lost 5 bases, and 9 bases had no gene match. The CDR3 DNA sequence: TGTGCCAGCAGCCCGATGACTAGCGGAATTACAGATACGCAGTATTTT. It encodes CASSPMTSGITDTQYF.

This sequence joins TRBV5-6 and TRBJ1-1; no reliable D call. The germline V and J ends were trimmed by 0 bases and 5 bases, with 8 bases remaining between them. Germline V CDR1 and CDR2: SGHDT, YYEEEE. This CDR3 spans 13 amino acids. The CDR3 sequence: CASSLGQRTEAFF. In nucleotides, the CDR3 is TGTGCCAGCAGCTTGGGGCAGCGGACTGAAGCTTTCTTT.

The chain links TRBV5-1 to TRBJ1-6; no firm D call. The V end was cut by 0 bases, the J end by 7 bases, with 11 bases between. Germline V gene sequence: CDR1 SGHRS, CDR2 YFSETQ. The length of the CDR3 is 15 residues. CDR3 coding DNA: TGCGCCAGCAGCTTGGTGGAGGGTGGGAATTCACCCCTCCACTTT. It specifies CASSLVEGGNSPLHF. The entire variable domain, with the rest obtained from reference TRBV5-1 and TRBJ1-6, is as follows: KAGVTQTPRYLIKTRGQQVTLSCSPISGHRSVSWYQQTPGQGLQFLFEYFSETQRNKGNFPGRFSGRQFSNSRSEMNVSTLELGDSALYLCASSLVEGGNSPLHFGNGTRLTVT.

In nucleotides, the CDR3 is TGCAGTGCTGAGACAGGCTACGAGCAGTACTTC. Translation: CSAETGYEQYF. The chain couples TRBV20-1 to TRBJ2-7, with D tentatively TRBD1 (6 bases). CDR3 length equals 11 residues. Germline CDR1 reads DFQATT; CDR2 reads SNEGSKA (reference sequence). V lost 5 bases and J 3 bases, leaving 8 bases between the germline ends.

This clone was seen a few times. The rearrangement uses TRBV4-1 and TRBJ1-3, with TRBD1 matching 8 bases. Trimming removed 5 bases from V and 0 bases from J; junction bases left unmatched: 6. Germline CDR1 and CDR2: MGHRA and YSYEKL. The CDR3 has 16 residues. CDR3 in amino acids: CASSRGQASSGNTIYF. CDR3 DNA sequence: TGCGCCAGCAGCAGGGGACAGGCGAGCTCTGGAAACACCATATATTTT.

For this clone: Other DNA sequences in the same sample also yield this CDR3. The chain is built from TRBV2 and TRBJ2-1, with TRBD2 matching over 13 bases. The germline V gene encodes CDR1 SNHLY and CDR2 FYNNEI. The CDR3 has 15 residues. V lost 5 bases to trimming and J lost 4 bases; unmatched junction nucleotides: 2. The CDR3 here is CASSPGLAGYNEQFF. CDR3 sequence (DNA): TGTGCCAGCAGTCCGGGACTAGCGGGGTACAATGAGCAGTTCTTC.

This chain connects TRBV5-1 to TRBJ1-4; 11 nucleotides agree with TRBD1. CDR1 SGHRS and CDR2 YFSETQ come from the germline V gene. J gave up 4 bases and V 4 bases, and 6 bases lay outside the gene matches. The CDR3 consists of 16 residues. The chain's CDR3 is CASSPGGTGGNEKLFF. The CDR3 DNA is TGCGCCAGCAGCCCTGGGGGGACAGGGGGTAATGAAAAACTGTTTTTT.

This clone was seen a few times. The CDR3, as DNA: TGTGCCATCAGTGAGAAGCCGGACTATGGCTACACCTTC. It translates to CAISEKPDYGYTF. This sequence joins TRBV10-3 and TRBJ1-2; unclear D gene. The germline V and J ends were trimmed by 2 bases and 3 bases, with 7 bases remaining between them. CDR1 ENHRY and CDR2 SYGVKD come from the germline V gene. This CDR3 has 13 residues.

The V gene is TRBV6-4, the J gene TRBJ2-1, with 11 bases matching TRBD2. Looked up from germline, CDR1 is MRHNA and CDR2 is SNTAGT. The V gene end was trimmed by 8 bases and the J gene end by 13 bases; junction bases not matched to a gene: 13. The CDR3 is 14 residues long. CDR3 DNA sequence: TGTGCCAGCCGCCCTAGCGGGGGGCATGAATATCAGTTCTTC. Residues: CASRPSGGHEYQFF.

The chain uses TRBV5-4 and TRBJ1-2; tentatively, D is TRBD1 (6 bases). Trimming pared 5 bases from V and 4 bases from J, leaving 12 bases between. This CDR3 region has 13 residues. Germline V lookup: CDR1 SGHNT, CDR2 YYREEE (reference sequence). The CDR3: CASRFRGGYGYTF. CDR3 sequence (DNA): TGTGCCAGCAGGTTCAGGGGCGGCTATGGCTACACCTTC.